The 21 T cell receptor beta chains reported below all come from one sample, sequenced in a study of T cell responses to AZD1222 COVID-19 vaccine (dated by TCRdb to about 2021). Library preparation used the immunoSEQ multiplex PCR assay. The source is immuneACCESS, and TCRdb retained only in-frame sequences with V and J called. Part of the clones is not carried over; for the studies checked, unresolved V genes explain less than half of this, and the remainder is unexplained. The sample has roughly 120,000 clones on record, about 90% of them singletons. Roughly 7.4% of the sample rests with the top ten. Reading the label with the study, this specimen's time point is: baseline before first vaccination. The sample was peripheral blood, taken on day 0 of AZD1222 vaccination. The receptors were sampled from an adult in good health.

The gene calls are TRBV11-3 and TRBJ2-5; TRBD1 matches 9 bases. The CDR3 extends over 14 amino acids. V lost 4 bases, J lost 5 bases, and 5 bases stayed unmatched. The germline CDR1 and CDR2 sequences are SGHNT and YENEEA. The CDR3 sequence is CASSSGQGGETQYF. The CDR3 region has the DNA TGTGCCAGCAGCTCGGGACAGGGTGGGGAGACCCAGTACTTC.

The chain links TRBV29-1 to TRBJ2-1; D is perhaps TRBD2 (5 bases). Germline V gene data show CDR1 as SQVTM and CDR2 as ANQGSEA. V was trimmed by 7 bases and J by 0 bases, leaving 16 bases between them. The CDR3 totals 15 residues. This CDR3 is CSAEEEPFSYNEQFF. The CDR3 DNA reads TGCAGCGCCGAGGAGGAACCATTCTCCTACAATGAGCAGTTCTTC.

The V and J genes are TRBV12-3 or TRBV12-4 and TRBJ1-1; D is unclear. With 5 bases removed from V and 0 bases from J, the gap between germline ends came to 7 bases. This CDR3 spans 13 amino acids. The CDR3 DNA follows: TGTGCCAGCAGTCGGGATTTGAACACTGAAGCTTTCTTT. Protein: CASSRDLNTEAFF.

The rearrangement uses TRBV27 and TRBJ2-5; D remains ambiguous. V was cut by 9 bases and J by 4 bases, with 9 bases left in between. From germline, CDR1 is MNHEY and CDR2 SMNVEV (reference sequence). CDR3 length equals 11 residues. Written as DNA, the CDR3 is TGTGCCAGTCGGTCGGGAGAGACCCAGTACTTC. Translation: CASRSGETQYF.

The CDR3 DNA sequence: TGTGCCAGCAGTTATCACGACAGGGCGGAAGGCTACACCTTC. Its protein is CASSYHDRAEGYTF. The chain employs TRBV6-5 and TRBJ1-2; 7 bases map to TRBD1. The CDR3 length is 14 residues. The V segment lost 3 bases and the J segment 8 bases; nucleotides outside the gene matches: 9. From germline, CDR1 is MNHEY and CDR2 SVGAGI.

The chain joins TRBV9 to TRBJ2-3; D perhaps matches TRBD1 (5 bases). Germline CDR1 is SGDLS and CDR2 is YYNGEE. CDR3 length: 11 residues. The V end was cut by 7 bases, the J end by 5 bases, with 8 bases between. CDR3 in amino acids: CASSQGDTQYF. CDR3 DNA: TGTGCCAGCTCCCAGGGAGATACGCAGTATTTT.

J is TRBJ1-3 and V is TRBV5-1; the D is unclear. The CDR3 is 14 residues long. In germline, CDR1 is SGHRS, CDR2 YFSETQ. V lost 2 bases to trimming and J lost 0 bases, with 6 bases between them. CDR3 in amino acids: CASSLKSSGNTIYF. In nucleotides, the CDR3 is TGCGCCAGCAGCTTAAAAAGCTCTGGAAACACCATATATTTT.

The rearrangement links TRBV2 to TRBJ2-1; D unclear. Germline CDR1 reads SNHLY; CDR2 reads FYNNEI. The CDR3 spans 15 residues. V was trimmed by 9 bases and J by 0 bases, leaving 15 bases between them. The CDR3 region has the DNA TGTGCCAGATCCCAGACCGAGAGCTCCTACAATGAGCAGTTCTTC. It specifies CARSQTESSYNEQFF.

The sample holds one count of this clone. The gene calls are TRBV28 and TRBJ2-7; 16 nucleotides line up with TRBD2. CDR3 length equals 16 residues. CDR1 is MDHEN and CDR2 is SYDVKM in the germline V gene. J was trimmed by 7 bases and V by 5 bases; bases with no gene match: 8. CDR3 sequence reads: CASSTPGLAGGPEQYF. The CDR3 DNA sequence: TGTGCCAGCAGTACCCCGGGACTAGCGGGAGGGCCGGAGCAGTACTTC.

The chain recombines TRBV4-1 with TRBJ2-3, with no clear D. Germline V lookup: CDR1 MGHRA, CDR2 YSYEKL. The CDR3 has 14 amino acids. V dropped 1 base and J dropped 5 bases, with 10 bases sitting between them. The CDR3 bases are TGCGCCAGCAGCCAAGCCAGCGTCGGAGATACGCAGTATTTT. It translates to CASSQASVGDTQYF.

This clone turned up a few times. The rearrangement joins TRBV2 to TRBJ1-2; D is possibly TRBD1 (5 bases). Germline-derived CDR1 and CDR2 are SNHLY and FYNNEI. The CDR3 runs 13 residues. Trimming took 7 bases from V and 1 from J, leaving 10 bases between them. CDR3 sequence (DNA): TGTGCCAGCAATGGGGCAGATAACTATGGCTACACCTTC. It translates to CASNGADNYGYTF.

This chain connects TRBV7-9 to TRBJ1-2; D is uncertain. Germline assignment: CDR1 SEHNR and CDR2 FQNEAQ (reference sequence). CDR3 length: 14 amino acids. V was pared by 1 base and J by 1 base, with 7 bases between. Here the CDR3 reads CASSLDAFNYGYTF. In DNA form, the CDR3 reads TGTGCCAGCAGCTTAGATGCTTTTAACTATGGCTACACCTTC.

This chain joins TRBV24-1 and TRBJ1-3; weak D call: TRBD1 (5 bases). V was cut by 6 bases and J by 1 base, with 18 bases left in between. Germline values: CDR1 KGHDR, CDR2 SFDVKD. This CDR3 is built from 17 residues. CDR3 sequence reads: CATSKRYNRSSGNTIYF. In DNA, the CDR3 is TGTGCCACCAGTAAAAGATACAACAGGAGTTCTGGAAACACCATATATTTT.

This sequence joins TRBV6-5 and TRBJ2-1; 11 bases map to TRBD2. The CDR3 consists of 16 residues. Germline CDR1 MNHEY, CDR2 SVGAGI. The V segment lost 4 bases and the J segment 4 bases; nucleotides outside the gene matches: 6. The CDR3 DNA follows: TGTGCCAGCAGTTTATGGGCTAGCGGGGGGTACAATGAGCAGTTCTTC. It is translated as CASSLWASGGYNEQFF.

The table lists this clone with a few counts. The V call is TRBV6-1, the J call TRBJ2-2; D ambiguous. Germline loops: CDR1 MNHNS, CDR2 SASEGT. The CDR3 contains 14 residues. The V and J ends lost 3 bases and 3 bases respectively, with 8 bases between them. DNA for the CDR3: TGTGCCAGCAGTGAGAGTGAAGACACCGGGGAGCTGTTTTTT. Residues: CASSESEDTGELFF.

In DNA, the CDR3 is TGTGCCAGCACCCGAGGTCTCGGATCCTATAATTCACCCCTCCACTTT. It specifies CASTRGLGSYNSPLHF. The chain recombines TRBV7-9 with TRBJ1-6; D not certain. V was pared by 7 bases and J by 1 base, with 14 bases between. The CDR3 extends over 16 amino acids. The germline V gene has CDR1 SEHNR and CDR2 FQNEAQ (reference sequence).

The rearrangement uses TRBV2 and TRBJ1-6; no firm D call. The V end was cut by 5 bases, the J end by 8 bases, with 10 bases between. Germline loops: CDR1 SNHLY, CDR2 FYNNEI. CDR3 size: 13 residues. The CDR3 sequence: CASSPTVHSPLHF. The CDR3 DNA reads TGTGCCAGCAGTCCAACCGTACATTCACCCCTCCACTTT.

This chain connects TRBV7-2 to TRBJ1-1; D is uncertain. Germline-derived CDR1 and CDR2 are SGHTA and FQGNSA. Trimming took off 3 bases at V and 9 bases at J, with 14 bases between the two ends. This CDR3 is 13 amino acids long. CDR3 nucleotides: TGTGCCAGCAGCTTGGGTAAGGCGGAGAAAGCTTTCTTT. The encoded protein is CASSLGKAEKAFF. Full variable domain (rest looked up from reference TRBV7-2 and TRBJ1-1): GAGVSQSPSNKVTEKGKDVELRCDPISGHTALYWYRQSLGQGLEFLIYFQGNSAPDKSGLPSDRFSAERTGGSVSTLTIQRTQQEDSAVYLCASSLGKAEKAFFGQGTRLTVV.

This rearrangement joins TRBV9 to TRBJ2-1, with D tentatively TRBD2 (6 bases). The CDR3 length is 15 residues. Germline CDR1 reads SGDLS; CDR2 reads YYNGEE. Trimming took 4 bases from V and 2 from J, leaving 13 bases between them. The CDR3 reads CASSPRAGTYNEQFF. CDR3 DNA: TGTGCCAGCAGCCCTCGGGCGGGAACCTACAATGAGCAGTTCTTC.

This sequence joins TRBV30 and TRBJ1-2; the D gene is possibly TRBD1 (6 bases). Germline CDR1 GTSNPN, CDR2 SVGIG (reference sequence). The CDR3 totals 12 residues. Trimming stripped 4 bases from V and 2 bases from J, with 8 bases between. CDR3 sequence reads: CAWNRGNYGYTF. The CDR3, as DNA: TGTGCCTGGAATAGGGGGAACTATGGCTACACCTTC.

The genes are TRBV12-3 or TRBV12-4 and TRBJ2-5; a possible D gene is TRBD2 (5 bases). V shed 6 bases and J shed 3 bases, with 11 bases lying between them. The CDR3 spans 13 residues. The CDR3 protein is CASSPDLEETQYF. For the CDR3, the DNA is TGTGCCAGCAGCCCGGACTTAGAAGAGACCCAGTACTTC.